The T cell receptor (beta chain) described here comes from a study of TIL therapy for anti-PD-1-resistant metastatic lung cancer. In the study overall: Median patient age was 54, ranging 38-75 years. Tumors carried a median about 1.5 non-synonymous mutations per megabase. Findings and caveats of the study: TIL clonotype persistence in blood showed no apparent association with response.

CDR1 is LNHDA and CDR2 is SQIVND in the germline V gene (reference sequence). Trimming cost V 8 bases and J 4 bases, with 14 bases left between them. CDR3 length: 13 amino acids. Time point denoted: pre-treatment sample, taken before nivolumab and TIL therapy. The immunoSEQ assay was v3. Measured with immunoSEQ multiplex PCR; TCRdb has only the in-frame clones, and not every one. The sample records about 36,000 clones, roughly 70% being singletons. This clone was recorded only once. Its antigen is not identified. The source of this sequence is a person aged 25-85 years with non-small cell lung cancer. Sequenced material: blood, taken at baseline. The J gene is TRBJ1-1, the V gene TRBV19; possible D gene TRBD1, 6 bases. The CDR3 DNA reads as TGTGCCAGTGTGATCAGGGGAGGCACTGAAGCTTTCTTT. Translation gives CASVIRGGTEAFF.